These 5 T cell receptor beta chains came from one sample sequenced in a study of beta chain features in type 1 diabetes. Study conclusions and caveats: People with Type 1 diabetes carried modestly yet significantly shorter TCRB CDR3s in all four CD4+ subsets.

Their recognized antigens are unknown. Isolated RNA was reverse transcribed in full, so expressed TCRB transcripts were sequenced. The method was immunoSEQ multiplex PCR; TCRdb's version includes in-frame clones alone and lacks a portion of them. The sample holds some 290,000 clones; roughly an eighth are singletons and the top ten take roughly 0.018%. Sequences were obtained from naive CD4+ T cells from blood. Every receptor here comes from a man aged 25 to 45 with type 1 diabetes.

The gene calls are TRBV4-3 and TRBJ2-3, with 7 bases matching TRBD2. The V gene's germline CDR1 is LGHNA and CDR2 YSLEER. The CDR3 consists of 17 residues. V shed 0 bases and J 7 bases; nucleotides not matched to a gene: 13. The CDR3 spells CASSQELAGVAHYTQYF. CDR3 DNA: TGCGCCAGCAGCCAAGAACTTGCGGGAGTAGCACATTATACGCAGTATTTT.

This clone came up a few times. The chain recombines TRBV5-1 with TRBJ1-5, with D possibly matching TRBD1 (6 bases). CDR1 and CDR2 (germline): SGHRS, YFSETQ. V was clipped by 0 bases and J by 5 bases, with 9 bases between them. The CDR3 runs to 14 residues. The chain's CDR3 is CASSLGQEHQPQHF. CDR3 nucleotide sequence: TGCGCCAGCAGCTTGGGACAGGAACATCAGCCCCAGCATTTT.

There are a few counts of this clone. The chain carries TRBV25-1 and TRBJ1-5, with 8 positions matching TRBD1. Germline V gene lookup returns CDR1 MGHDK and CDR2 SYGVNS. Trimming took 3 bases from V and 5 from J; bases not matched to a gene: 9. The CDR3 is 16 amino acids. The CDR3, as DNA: TGTGCCAGCAGTGAGTCCGGGACAGGTCCTCATCAGCCCCAGCATTTT. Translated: CASSESGTGPHQPQHF.

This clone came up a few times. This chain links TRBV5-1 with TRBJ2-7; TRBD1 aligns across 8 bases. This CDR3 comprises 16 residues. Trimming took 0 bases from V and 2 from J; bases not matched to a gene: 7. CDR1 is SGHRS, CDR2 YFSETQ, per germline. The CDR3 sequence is CASSLGTGTGAYEQYF. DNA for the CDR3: TGCGCCAGCAGCTTGGGGACCGGGACAGGAGCCTACGAGCAGTACTTC.

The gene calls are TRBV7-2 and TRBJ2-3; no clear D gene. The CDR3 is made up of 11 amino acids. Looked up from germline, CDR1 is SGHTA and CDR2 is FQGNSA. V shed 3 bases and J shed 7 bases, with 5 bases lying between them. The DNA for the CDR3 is TGTGCCAGCAGCTTGAGTAATACGCAGTATTTT. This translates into CASSLSNTQYF.